Below are 26 T cell receptor beta chains sequenced from a single sample in a study of blood T cells in healthy people across ages (dated by TCRdb to about 2015). The protocol used for the library was 5' RACE. Sequencing used an Illumina HiSeq 2500. The second PCR ran for about 6 to 12 cycles and used a J-beta primer mix along with a sample-barcoded 5' primer. The raw public data were reprocessed by TCRdb itself: fastp quality trimming at Q25, MiXCR clonotype calling, in-frame beta chains only. For every CDR3 protein sequence, its rows merge into one entry that carries the most common genes and DNA. In all, the sample holds some 750,000 distinct CDR3 sequences, and about 20% of those were seen once. Of the sample, 20% to 25% falls within the top ten clones. The sample was blood. The receptors derive from a man between 65 and 85 years old in good health.

The chain combines TRBV11-2 with TRBJ2-3; 9 nucleotides agree with TRBD2. The V gene end was trimmed by 3 bases and the J gene end by 4 bases; junction bases not matched to a gene: 8. The CDR3 loop spans 16 amino acids. The germline CDR1 and CDR2 sequences are SGHAT and FQNNGV. The CDR3 is CASSFRGAGGADTQYF. CDR3 in DNA: TGTGCCAGCAGCTTCAGGGGAGCGGGGGGTGCAGATACGCAGTATTTT.

J is TRBJ2-5 and V is TRBV20-1, with 7 bases lining up with TRBD2. The DNA end is more similar to TRBJ2-7, so the J call may be wrong. Looked up from germline, CDR1 is DFQATT and CDR2 is SNEGSKA (reference sequence). This CDR3 is 13 amino acids long. This chain's CDR3 is CSARDGGAYEQYF. DNA of the CDR3: TGCAGTGCTAGAGATGGGGGGGCCTACGAGCAGTACTTC.

This clonotype came up a few times. The chain combines TRBV12-3 or TRBV12-4 with TRBJ2-4; 8 nucleotides line up with TRBD1. This CDR3 region has 18 residues. Losses at the gene ends were 3 bases for V and 0 bases for J; bases not matched to a gene: 10. CDR3 DNA sequence: TGTGCCAGCAGTTTGGAGGCAGGGGGCGATATAGCCAAAAACATTCAGTACTTC. This encodes CASSLEAGGDIAKNIQYF.

The V gene is TRBV2, the J gene TRBJ2-7; D possibly corresponds to TRBD2 (6 bases). Germline CDR1 and CDR2: SNHLY and FYNNEI. With 3 bases removed from V and 2 bases from J, the gap between germline ends came to 17 bases. This CDR3 has 16 amino acids. The CDR3 here is CASSEGGGADPYEQYV. CDR3 bases: TGTGCCAGCAGTGAGGGGGGTGGAGCGGACCCCTACGAGCAGTACGTC.

This clonotype was observed once. J is TRBJ1-2 and V is TRBV7-9; a weak D match, TRBD1 (5 bases). Per germline, CDR1 SEHNR and CDR2 FQNEAQ (reference sequence). The CDR3 is 14 residues long. Trimming left V 3 bases short and J 8 bases short, with 16 bases between. In DNA form, the CDR3 reads TGTGCCAGCAGCTTGAGGGGAATACTCGGCGGCTACACCTTC. It translates to CASSLRGILGGYTF.

This clonotype was seen more than once but under ten times. This chain connects TRBV18 to TRBJ2-5, with a weak D call TRBD2 (5 bases). Germline loops: CDR1 KGHSH, CDR2 LQKENI. The CDR3 is 17 amino acids. V lost 2 bases and J 4 bases, leaving 20 bases between the germline ends. CDR3: CASSPVIGSLGRETQYF. CDR3 DNA: TGTGCCAGCTCACCAGTTATTGGGTCACTAGGGCGAGAGACCCAGTACTTC.

The chain is built from TRBV7-9 and TRBJ2-7, with 7 bases identical to TRBD2. V lost 3 bases, J lost 5 bases, and 10 bases stayed unmatched. The CDR3 is 15 residues long. Looked up from germline, CDR1 is SEHNR and CDR2 is FQNEAQ (reference sequence). The CDR3 is CASSLLSGGEDEQYF. The CDR3 DNA follows: TGTGCCAGCAGCTTGTTGTCGGGGGGAGAGGACGAGCAGTACTTC.

This chain joins TRBV20-1 and TRBJ1-1, with D perhaps matching TRBD1 (5 bases). Germline CDR1 DFQATT, CDR2 SNEGSKA (reference sequence). V was pared by 2 bases and J by 0 bases, with 16 bases between. The CDR3 is 16 residues long. The CDR3 here is CSARNPRRGMNTEAFF. DNA for the CDR3: TGCAGTGCTAGAAACCCCAGGCGGGGGATGAACACTGAAGCTTTCTTT.

This clonotype was counted a single time. J is TRBJ1-4 and V is TRBV6-5; the D is unclear. The CDR3 spans 14 residues. In germline, CDR1 is MNHEY, CDR2 SVGAGI. Trimming took 2 bases from V and 0 from J, leaving 4 bases between them. CDR3 sequence: CASSYGSTNEKLFF. The CDR3 nucleotides read TGTGCCAGCAGTTACGGTTCAACTAATGAAAAACTGTTTTTT.

V is TRBV7-2 and J is TRBJ2-1, with 13 positions matching TRBD2. The CDR3 contains 16 residues. CDR1 SGHTA and CDR2 FQGNSA come from the germline V gene. V gave up 5 bases and J gave up 5 bases; unmatched junction bases: 6. Written as DNA, the CDR3 is TGTGCCAGCAGCCAAACCGGGACTAGCGGGGACAATGAGCAGTTCTTC. Its protein is CASSQTGTSGDNEQFF.

V gene TRBV11-2 combines with J gene TRBJ2-5, with 10 bases that match TRBD2. The CDR3 runs 14 residues. J gave up 9 bases and V 2 bases, and 6 bases lay outside the gene matches. Germline CDR1 SGHAT, CDR2 FQNNGV. CDR3 loop: CASSLLAGVASQYF. The CDR3, as DNA: TGTGCCAGCAGCTTACTAGCGGGGGTGGCGTCCCAGTACTTC.

The DNA of the CDR3 is TGTGCCAGCAGTTACGGGCACAACCGGGGCGAGCAGTACTTC. Translating gives CASSYGHNRGEQYF. The chain links TRBV6-6 to TRBJ2-7; D is possibly TRBD2 (5 bases). The germline V and J ends were trimmed by 2 bases and 6 bases, with 14 bases remaining between them. Germline V lookup: CDR1 MNHNY, CDR2 SVGAGI (reference sequence). The CDR3 extends over 14 amino acids.

The table lists this clonotype with a count of one. The chain carries TRBV21-1 and TRBJ1-1; TRBD1 was called by the table and not checked on the DNA. TRBV21-1 is a listed pseudogene. The CDR3 has 15 amino acids. The CDR3 region has the DNA TGTGCCAGGGGGAGACCAGGGGGGCTGAACACTGAAGCTTTCTTT. The encoded protein is CARGRPGGLNTEAFF.

Only a few counts were recorded for this clonotype. The rearrangement links TRBV19 to TRBJ1-4; D might be TRBD1 (6 bases). The CDR3 length is 15 residues. Germline assignment: CDR1 LNHDA and CDR2 SQIVND (reference sequence). The V and J ends lost 3 bases and 7 bases respectively, with 15 bases between them. Written as DNA, the CDR3 is TGTGCCAGTAGTATCGGGGGGGCTTCGACTGAAAAACTGTTTTTT. Protein: CASSIGGASTEKLFF.

This clonotype turned up a few times. This rearrangement joins TRBV5-1 to TRBJ1-3; D is unclear. Germline lookup yields CDR1 SGHRS and CDR2 YFSETQ. The V end was cut by 4 bases, the J end by 3 bases, with 5 bases between. This CDR3 has 12 amino acids. The CDR3, as DNA: TGCGCCAGCAGCGACGTTGGAAACACCATATATTTT. Protein: CASSDVGNTIYF. Full variable domain (outside the CDR3, taken from reference TRBV5-1 and TRBJ1-3): KAGVTQTPRYLIKTRGQQVTLSCSPISGHRSVSWYQQTPGQGLQFLFEYFSETQRNKGNFPGRFSGRQFSNSRSEMNVSTLELGDSALYLCASSDVGNTIYFGEGSWLTVV.

The CDR3 DNA reads TGCGCCAGCAGCCAAGAATGGGGACCTTGGACCGGGGAGCTGTTTTTT. This translates into CASSQEWGPWTGELFF. V and J are TRBV4-3 and TRBJ2-2; D may correspond to TRBD1 or TRBD2 (5 bases each). There are 16 residues in the CDR3. V lost 0 bases, J lost 5 bases, and 13 bases lay in between. Germline assignment: CDR1 LGHNA and CDR2 YSLEER.

V is TRBV11-1 and J is TRBJ2-3; tentative D call: TRBD2 (5 bases). CDR1 and CDR2 (germline): SGHAT, FQDESV (reference sequence). The CDR3 length is 15 residues. Trimming shortened V by 1 base and J by 2 bases, and 10 bases separated the two germline ends. Here the CDR3 reads CASSLDGETTDTQYF. The CDR3 coding sequence is TGTGCCAGCAGCTTAGATGGGGAGACCACAGATACGCAGTATTTT.

The V gene is TRBV5-5, the J gene TRBJ1-4; D gene unclear. Looked up from germline, CDR1 is SGHKS and CDR2 is YYEKEE (reference sequence). The CDR3 covers 15 residues. V lost 1 base to trimming and J lost 4 bases, with 11 bases between them. CDR3 amino acids: CASSLRGIVNEKLFF. DNA of the CDR3: TGTGCCAGCAGCTTGCGCGGGATAGTTAATGAAAAACTGTTTTTT.

This sequence joins TRBV29-1 and TRBJ2-1; D possibly corresponds to TRBD1 (7 bases). The CDR3 sequence is 13 residues long. Germline CDR1 is SQVTM and CDR2 is ANQGSEA. V lost 7 bases and J lost 6, with 16 bases in between. The CDR3, as DNA: TGCAGCGCGCGGCAGGGGGGTATCAATGAGCAGTTCTTC. Protein product: CSARQGGINEQFF.

This chain uses TRBV12-3 or TRBV12-4 with TRBJ2-3; D not resolved. CDR3 length equals 15 residues. The V end was cut by 6 bases, the J end by 2 bases, with 15 bases between. In nucleotides, the CDR3 is TGTGCCAGCAGCCGTACAAGCCTGAACACAGATACGCAGTATTTT. Its translation: CASSRTSLNTDTQYF.

V gene TRBV18 combines with J gene TRBJ2-3; D is possibly TRBD1 (6 bases). Per germline, CDR1 KGHSH and CDR2 LQKENI. The CDR3 is 12 amino acids. Deletions cut 6 bases from V and 4 bases from J, with 8 bases between. The DNA of the CDR3 is TGTGCCAGCTCGGACAGCGCAGATACGCAGTATTTT. Translated: CASSDSADTQYF.

The CDR3 sequence: CASSPDIADTQYF. Here the CDR3 DNA reads TGTGCCAGCAGTCCAGACATCGCAGATACGCAGTATTTT. The chain couples TRBV12-3 or TRBV12-4 to TRBJ2-3; D not certain. The CDR3 is 13 amino acids. The V and J ends lost 5 bases and 4 bases respectively, with 10 bases between them.

This chain connects TRBV5-1 to TRBJ2-5; 9 nucleotides agree with TRBD1. V lost 2 bases and J lost 4; bases outside the gene matches: 3. The CDR3 has 14 amino acids. Germline values: CDR1 SGHRS, CDR2 YFSETQ. The CDR3 DNA sequence: TGCGCCAGCAGCTTAACAGGGGGCGTAGAGACCCAGTACTTC. Protein sequence: CASSLTGGVETQYF.

The chain couples TRBV5-1 to TRBJ2-5; D unclear. The J call may be incorrect, as the DNA end agrees better with TRBJ2-7. This CDR3 is built from 15 residues. Germline V lookup: CDR1 SGHRS, CDR2 YFSETQ. Here the CDR3 reads CASSLMQGIVYEQYF. CDR3 sequence (DNA): TGCGCCAGCAGCTTGATGCAAGGGATCGTCTACGAGCAGTACTTC.

This chain uses TRBV18 with TRBJ1-4, with TRBD1 as a possible D gene (5 bases). V shed 3 bases and J shed 8 bases, with 10 bases lying between them. From germline, CDR1 is KGHSH and CDR2 LQKENI. CDR3 length equals 13 residues. The CDR3 here is CASSPTAAEKLFF. CDR3 DNA: TGTGCCAGCTCACCGACAGCGGCGGAAAAACTGTTTTTT. Full variable domain (missing parts from reference TRBV18 and TRBJ1-4): NAGVMQNPRHLVRRRGQEARLRCSPMKGHSHVYWYRQLPEEGLKFMVYLQKENIIDESGMPKERFSAEFPKEGPSILRIQQVVRGDSAAYFCASSPTAAEKLFFGSGTQLSVL.

V and J are TRBV7-7 and TRBJ2-7; TRBD1 or TRBD2 may be the D gene (5 bases each). Germline loops: CDR1 SSHAT, CDR2 FNYEAQ (reference sequence). V dropped 5 bases and J dropped 3 bases, with 17 bases sitting between them. The CDR3 runs to 15 residues. This CDR3 is CASSRHRDGRYEQYV. The CDR3 DNA reads as TGTGCCAGCAGCCGACACCGGGACGGCCGCTACGAGCAGTACGTC.